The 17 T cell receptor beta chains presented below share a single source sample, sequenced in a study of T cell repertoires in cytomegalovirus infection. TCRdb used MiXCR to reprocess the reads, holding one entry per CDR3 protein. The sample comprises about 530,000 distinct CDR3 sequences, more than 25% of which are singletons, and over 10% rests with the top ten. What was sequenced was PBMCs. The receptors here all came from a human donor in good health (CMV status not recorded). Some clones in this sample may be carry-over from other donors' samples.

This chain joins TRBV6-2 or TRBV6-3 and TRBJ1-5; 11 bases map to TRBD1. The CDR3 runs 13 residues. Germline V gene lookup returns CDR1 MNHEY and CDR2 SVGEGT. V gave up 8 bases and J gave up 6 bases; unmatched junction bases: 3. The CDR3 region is CASQDRGLQPQHF. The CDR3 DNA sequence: TGTGCCAGCCAGGACAGGGGGCTTCAGCCCCAGCATTTT.

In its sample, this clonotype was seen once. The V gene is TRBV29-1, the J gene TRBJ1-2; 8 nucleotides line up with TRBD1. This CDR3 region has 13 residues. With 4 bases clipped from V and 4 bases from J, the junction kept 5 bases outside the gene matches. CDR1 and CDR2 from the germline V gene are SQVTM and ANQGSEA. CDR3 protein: CSVAQGGIYGYTF. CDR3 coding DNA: TGCAGCGTTGCACAGGGGGGTATCTATGGCTACACCTTC.

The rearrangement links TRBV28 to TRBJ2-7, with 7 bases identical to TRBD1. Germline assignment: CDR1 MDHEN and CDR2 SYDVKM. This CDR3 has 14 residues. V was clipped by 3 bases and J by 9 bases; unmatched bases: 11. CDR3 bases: TGTGCCAGCAGTTTTGGGGACAGTCTGGCTCGGCAGTACTTC. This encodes CASSFGDSLARQYF.

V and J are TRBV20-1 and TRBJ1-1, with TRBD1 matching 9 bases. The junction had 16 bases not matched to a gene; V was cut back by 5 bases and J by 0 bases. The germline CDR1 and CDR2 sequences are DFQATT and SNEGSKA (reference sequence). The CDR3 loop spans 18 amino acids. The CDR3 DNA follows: TGCAGTGCTCAGGCCGGGACAGGGAGGGTTAAGGTGAACACTGAAGCTTTCTTT. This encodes CSAQAGTGRVKVNTEAFF.

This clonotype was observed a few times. CDR3 residues: CASRTGFNSPLHF. CDR3 DNA sequence: TGTGCCAGCCGGACAGGGTTTAATTCACCCCTCCACTTT. The gene calls are TRBV6-1 and TRBJ1-6; TRBD1 agrees at 8 bases. The V gene's germline CDR1 is MNHNS and CDR2 SASEGT. The V and J ends lost 8 bases and 6 bases, in that order; junction bases with no gene match: 3. The CDR3 spans 13 residues.

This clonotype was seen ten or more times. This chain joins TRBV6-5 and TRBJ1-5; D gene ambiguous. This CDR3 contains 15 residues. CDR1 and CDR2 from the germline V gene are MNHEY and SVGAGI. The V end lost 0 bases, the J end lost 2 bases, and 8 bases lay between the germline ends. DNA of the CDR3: TGTGCCAGCAGTTACTCGAGCGGAGGCAATCAGCCCCAGCATTTT. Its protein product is CASSYSSGGNQPQHF.

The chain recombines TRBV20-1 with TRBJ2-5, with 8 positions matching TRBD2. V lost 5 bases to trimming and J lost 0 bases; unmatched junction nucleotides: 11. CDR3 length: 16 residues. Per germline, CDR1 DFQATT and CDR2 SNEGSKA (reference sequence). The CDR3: CSASESGGRYQETQYF. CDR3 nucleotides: TGCAGTGCTTCAGAATCGGGCGGGAGGTACCAAGAGACCCAGTACTTC.

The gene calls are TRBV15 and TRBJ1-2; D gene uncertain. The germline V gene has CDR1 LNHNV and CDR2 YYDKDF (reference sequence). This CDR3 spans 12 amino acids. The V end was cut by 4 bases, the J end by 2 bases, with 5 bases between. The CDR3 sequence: CATSTQNYGYTF. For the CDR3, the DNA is TGTGCCACCAGCACACAGAACTATGGCTACACCTTC. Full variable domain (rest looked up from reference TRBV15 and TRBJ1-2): DAMVIQNPRYQVTQFGKPVTLSCSQTLNHNVMYWYQQKSSQAPKLLFHYYDKDFNNEADTPDNFQSRRPNTSFCFLDIRSPGLGDTAMYLCATSTQNYGYTFGSGTRLTVV.

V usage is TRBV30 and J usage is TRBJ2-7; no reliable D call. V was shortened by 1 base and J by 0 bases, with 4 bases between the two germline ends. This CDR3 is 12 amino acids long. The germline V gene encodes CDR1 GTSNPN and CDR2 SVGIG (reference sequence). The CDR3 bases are TGTGCCTGGAGTGACACCTCCTACGAGCAGTACTTC. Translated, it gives CAWSDTSYEQYF.

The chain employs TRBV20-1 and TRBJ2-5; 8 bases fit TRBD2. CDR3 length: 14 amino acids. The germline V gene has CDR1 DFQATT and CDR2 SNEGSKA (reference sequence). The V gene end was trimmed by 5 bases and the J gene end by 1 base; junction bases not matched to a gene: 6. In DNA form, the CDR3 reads TGCAGTGCTTACCACAGCGGGGGCCAAGAGACCCAGTACTTC. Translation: CSAYHSGGQETQYF.

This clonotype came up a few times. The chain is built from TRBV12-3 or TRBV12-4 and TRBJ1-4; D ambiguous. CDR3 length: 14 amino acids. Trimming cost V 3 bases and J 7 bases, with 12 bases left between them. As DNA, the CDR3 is TGTGCCAGCAGTTTCGAGGGAAAGGTTGAAAAACTGTTTTTT. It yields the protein CASSFEGKVEKLFF.

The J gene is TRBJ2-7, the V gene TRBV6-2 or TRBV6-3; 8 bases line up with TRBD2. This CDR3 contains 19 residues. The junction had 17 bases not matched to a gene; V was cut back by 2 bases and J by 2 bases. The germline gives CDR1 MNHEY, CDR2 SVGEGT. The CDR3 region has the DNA TGTGCCAGCAGTTACGATACCCCCCGGGGACTAGGTTCAGCCTACGAGCAGTACTTC. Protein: CASSYDTPRGLGSAYEQYF.

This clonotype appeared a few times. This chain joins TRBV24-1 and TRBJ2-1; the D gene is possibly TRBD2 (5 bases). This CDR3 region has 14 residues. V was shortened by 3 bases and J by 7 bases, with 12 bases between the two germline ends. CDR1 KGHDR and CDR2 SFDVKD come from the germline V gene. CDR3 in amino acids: CATSDPGISNEQFF. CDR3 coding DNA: TGTGCCACCAGTGATCCGGGGATATCTAATGAGCAGTTCTTC.

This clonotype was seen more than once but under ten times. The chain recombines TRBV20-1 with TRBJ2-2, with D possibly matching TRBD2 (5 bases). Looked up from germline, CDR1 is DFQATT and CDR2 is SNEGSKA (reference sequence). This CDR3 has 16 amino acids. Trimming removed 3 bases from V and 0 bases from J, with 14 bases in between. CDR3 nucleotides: TGCAGTGCTAGTAGATACAACGGGGCGAACACCGGGGAGCTGTTTTTT. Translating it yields CSASRYNGANTGELFF.

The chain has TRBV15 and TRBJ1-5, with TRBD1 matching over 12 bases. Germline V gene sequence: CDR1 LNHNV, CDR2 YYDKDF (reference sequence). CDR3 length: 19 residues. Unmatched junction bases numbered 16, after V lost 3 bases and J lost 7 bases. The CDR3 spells CATSRDFLSGQGAWQPQHF. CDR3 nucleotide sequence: TGTGCCACCAGCAGGGACTTTTTGTCGGGACAGGGGGCTTGGCAGCCCCAGCATTTT. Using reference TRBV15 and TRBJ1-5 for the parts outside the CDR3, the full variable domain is DAMVIQNPRYQVTQFGKPVTLSCSQTLNHNVMYWYQQKSSQAPKLLFHYYDKDFNNEADTPDNFQSRRPNTSFCFLDIRSPGLGDTAMYLCATSRDFLSGQGAWQPQHFGDGTRLSIL.

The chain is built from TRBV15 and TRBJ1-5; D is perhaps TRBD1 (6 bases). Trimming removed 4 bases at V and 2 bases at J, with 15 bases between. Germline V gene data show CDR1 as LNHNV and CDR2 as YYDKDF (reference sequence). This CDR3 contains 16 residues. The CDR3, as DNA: TGTGCCACCAGCACCATCTGGACAGCAGGCAATCAGCCCCAGCATTTT. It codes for CATSTIWTAGNQPQHF.

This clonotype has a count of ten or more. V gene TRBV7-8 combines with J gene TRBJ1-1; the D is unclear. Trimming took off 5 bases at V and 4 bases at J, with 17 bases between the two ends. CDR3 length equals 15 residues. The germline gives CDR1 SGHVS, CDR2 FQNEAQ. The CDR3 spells CASSPDPGSSTEAFF. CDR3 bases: TGTGCCAGCAGCCCCGACCCGGGATCGAGCACTGAAGCTTTCTTT.